These T cell receptor beta chains were read from a single sample in a study of monozygotic twins with inflammatory bowel disease. One entry per CDR3 protein, without DNA, is what TCRdb gives after re-calling the 5' RACE reads. The specimen's table records around 380,000 distinct CDR3 sequences. Sequences were obtained from blood. The receptor source for this set is a human donor with ulcerative colitis or Crohn's disease, or a healthy co-twin of an affected twin (not recorded which). The CDR3 runs from the conserved cysteine through the conserved F or W.

v_gene	j_gene	CDR3aa
TRBV7-2	TRBJ2-1	CASSSVAGSSYNEQFF
TRBV6-2/TRBV6-3	TRBJ1-1	CASSLPDSLNTEAFF
TRBV9	TRBJ1-2	CASSANRDFEEGYTF
TRBV24-1	TRBJ2-3	CATSDRGGPLQTQYF
TRBV5-1	TRBJ2-7	CASSPTPGMGYEQYF
TRBV15	TRBJ2-5	CATSRRAGEVTQYF
TRBV6-5	TRBJ2-7	CASRTQGEQYF
TRBV7-3	TRBJ2-5	CASSLGLQGRGETQYF
TRBV7-9	TRBJ2-6	CASSPQDIRSGANVLTF
TRBV27	TRBJ1-5	CASTLNVNSNQPQHF
TRBV20-1	TRBJ2-1	CSARDQTSGSQNEQFF
TRBV5-1	TRBJ2-7	CASSLAAVGQFYEQYF
TRBV5-5	TRBJ1-3	CASSLGLASGNTIYF
TRBV6-6	TRBJ1-1	CASSRVTYTSSFF
TRBV19	TRBJ2-1	CASSRNSGGIAANEQFF
TRBV11-1	TRBJ2-3	CASSLASGTSRRSTDTQYF
TRBV27	TRBJ2-3	CASRSVPGRDTQYF
TRBV30	TRBJ2-3	CAWRPAGTGTDTQYF
TRBV28	TRBJ2-1	CASSPSGRAPNEQFF
TRBV15	TRBJ1-2	CATSGGGREYGYTF
TRBV11-2	TRBJ2-1	CASSLVGPAGSYNEQFF
TRBV27	TRBJ2-7	CASTLRTGPSYEQYF
TRBV7-9	TRBJ2-7	CASTARRQGPGEQYF
TRBV5-1	TRBJ2-5	CASSPGVGQETQYF
TRBV9	TRBJ2-2	CASSPVTSGSYTGELFF
TRBV6-5	TRBJ2-2	CASRPLTGELFF
TRBV20-1	TRBJ1-2	CSAGQGWTYGYTF